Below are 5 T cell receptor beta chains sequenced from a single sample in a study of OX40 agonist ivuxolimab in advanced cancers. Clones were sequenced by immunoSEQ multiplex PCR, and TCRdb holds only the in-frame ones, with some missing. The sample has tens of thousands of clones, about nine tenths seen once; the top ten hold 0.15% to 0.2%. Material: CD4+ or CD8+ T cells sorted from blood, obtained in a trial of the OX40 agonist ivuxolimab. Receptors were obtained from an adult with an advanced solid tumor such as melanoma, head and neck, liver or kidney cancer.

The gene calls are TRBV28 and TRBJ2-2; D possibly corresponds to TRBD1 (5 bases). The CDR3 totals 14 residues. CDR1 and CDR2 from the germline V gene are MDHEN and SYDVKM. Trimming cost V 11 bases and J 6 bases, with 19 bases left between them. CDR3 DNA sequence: TGTGCCGGAAATACGTTAGGGGCCCCCGGGGAGCTGTTTTTT. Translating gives CAGNTLGAPGELFF.

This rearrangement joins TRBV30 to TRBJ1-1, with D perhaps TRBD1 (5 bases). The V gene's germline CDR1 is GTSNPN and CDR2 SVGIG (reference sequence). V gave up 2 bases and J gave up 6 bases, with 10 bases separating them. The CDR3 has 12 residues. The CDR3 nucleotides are TGTGCCTGGAGTCGGGGGACTCCTGAAGCTTTCTTT. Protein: CAWSRGTPEAFF.

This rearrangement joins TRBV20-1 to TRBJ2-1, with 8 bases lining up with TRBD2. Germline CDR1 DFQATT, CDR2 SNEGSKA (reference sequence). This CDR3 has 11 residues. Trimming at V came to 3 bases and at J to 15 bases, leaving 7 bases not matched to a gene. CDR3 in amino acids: CSAREREWRFF. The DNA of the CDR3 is TGCAGTGCTAGGGAGCGGGAGTGGCGGTTCTTC.

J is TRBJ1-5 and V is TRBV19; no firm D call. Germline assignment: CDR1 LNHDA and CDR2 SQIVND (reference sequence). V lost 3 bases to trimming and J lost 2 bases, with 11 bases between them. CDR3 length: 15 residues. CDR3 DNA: TGTGCCAGTAGTATGTCTAGGGAGGGCAATCAGCCCCAGCATTTT. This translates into CASSMSREGNQPQHF.

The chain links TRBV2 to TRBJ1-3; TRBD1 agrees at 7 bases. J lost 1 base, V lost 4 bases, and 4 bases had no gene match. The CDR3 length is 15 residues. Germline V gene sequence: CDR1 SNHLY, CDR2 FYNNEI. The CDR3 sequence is CASSAQGVSGNTIYF. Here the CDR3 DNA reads TGTGCCAGCAGTGCCCAGGGGGTATCTGGAAACACCATATATTTT.